This T cell receptor (beta chain) is from a study of T cell responses to AZD1222 COVID-19 vaccine. Study results and limitations: Repertoire sampling occurred only after the peak T cell response. A rise in Spike-specific TCR breadth and depth followed two AZD1222 doses. With dominance at 160-218 and 743-854, vaccine-associated CD4 TCRs spanned spike.

This clone has a single count. Its antigen is as yet unknown. Second-dose timings of about 4 or about 12 weeks were pooled. Measured with immunoSEQ multiplex PCR; TCRdb has only the in-frame clones, and not every one. The data hold about 130,000 clones, with roughly 90% observed a single time. The CDR3 consists of 13 residues. V lost 6 bases and J lost 4; bases outside the gene matches: 5. CDR1 is LNHDA, CDR2 SQIVND, per germline (reference sequence). This sequence originates from an adult who received the AZD1222 COVID-19 vaccine. The chain is built from TRBV19 and TRBJ1-2, with TRBD1 matching 7 bases. Specimen: peripheral blood, collected 28 days after the second AZD1222 dose. The CDR3 loop is CASRGGNSYGYTF. The DNA for the CDR3 is TGTGCCAGTAGAGGGGGCAATAGCTATGGCTACACCTTC. The full variable domain, in which reference TRBV19 and TRBJ1-2 provide the parts outside the CDR3, is DGGITQSPKYLFRKEGQNVTLSCEQNLNHDAMYWYRQDPGQGLRLIYYSQIVNDFQKGDIAEGYSVSREKKESFPLTVTSAQKNPTAFYLCASRGGNSYGYTFGSGTRLTVV.